This paragraph reports one T cell receptor beta chain. Its antigen remains unidentified. These data come from a study of T cell repertoires in cytomegalovirus infection. Study-level information: Indications of both CMV infection and matching HLA type were provided by public TCR beta signatures.

TCRdb re-called the reads through MiXCR, storing one row per CDR3 protein. In the table there are approximately 300,000 distinct CDR3 sequences, 25% of which are singletons. The starting material was cultured PBMCs, obtained from culture after CMV antigen stimulation. The receptor was isolated from a human donor in good health (CMV status not recorded). Some clones in this sample may be carry-over from other donors' samples.

CDR3 region: CASSRLLLARSTDTQYF. The CDR3 nucleotides read TGTGCCAGCAGCCGCTTACTACTAGCGAGAAGCACAGATACGCAGTATTTT. J is TRBJ2-3 and V is TRBV7-2; 7 nucleotides align to TRBD2. The germline V gene has CDR1 SGHTA and CDR2 FQGNSA. The CDR3 is 17 residues long. J was trimmed by 0 bases and V by 5 bases; bases with no gene match: 11.